Below are 2 T cell receptor beta chains sequenced from a single sample in a study of blood T cell repertoires in COVID-19. The protocol was immunoSEQ multiplex PCR, while the TCRdb copy is restricted to in-frame clones and leaves out a portion. The sample carries just over 300,000 clones, 70% to 90% recorded once. The sequenced sample consisted of PBMCs or T cells enriched from blood (not recorded which). These receptors all come from a man aged 25 to 40 who had recovered from COVID-19.

CDR3 sequence (DNA): TGTGCCAGCAGCGGACGACAGTCAGGGCAGCCCCAGCATTTT. It translates to CASSGRQSGQPQHF. J is TRBJ1-5 and V is TRBV9; tentative D call: TRBD1 (5 bases). CDR3 length: 14 amino acids. V was pared by 3 bases and J by 7 bases, with 14 bases between. CDR1 is SGDLS, CDR2 YYNGEE, per germline.

There are a few counts of this clone. The chain employs TRBV6-5 and TRBJ2-7; 8 nucleotides match TRBD1. The CDR3 length is 14 residues. Per germline, CDR1 MNHEY and CDR2 SVGAGI. Trimming took 5 bases from V and 3 from J; bases not matched to a gene: 6. The CDR3 DNA reads as TGTGCCAGCAGTCGGACAGGGCTAAGCTACGAGCAGTACTTC. It encodes CASSRTGLSYEQYF.